What follows is one T cell receptor beta chain and its context. Its antigen is as yet unknown. The data belong to a study of OX40 agonist ivuxolimab in advanced cancers. For the study at large: The study enrolled dose-escalation patients with hepatocellular carcinoma, melanoma, renal cell or head and neck cancer.

Study results and caveats: Averaged across samples, CD8+ T cells carried more expanded clones than CD4+ did. The study observed clonal expansion of CD4+ and CD8+ blood T cells by week 6 at 0.1 to 3.0 mg/kg.

Here immunoSEQ multiplex PCR was the method, and the copy in TCRdb shows in-frame clones only, minus some. This sample has 65,000 to 95,000 clones, with 88% found just once. The length of the CDR3 is 14 residues. The germline gives CDR1 MNHEY, CDR2 SVGAGI. V was cut by 8 bases and J by 2 bases, with 10 bases left in between. The specimen comprised CD4+ or CD8+ T cells sorted from blood, sampled in a trial of the OX40 agonist ivuxolimab. This chain connects TRBV6-5 to TRBJ2-6; the D gene is possibly TRBD1 (6 bases). The source of this sequence is an adult with an advanced solid tumor such as melanoma, head and neck, liver or kidney cancer. This CDR3 reads CASVDSAGANVLTF. DNA for the CDR3: TGTGCCAGCGTGGACAGTGCTGGGGCCAACGTCCTGACTTTC.